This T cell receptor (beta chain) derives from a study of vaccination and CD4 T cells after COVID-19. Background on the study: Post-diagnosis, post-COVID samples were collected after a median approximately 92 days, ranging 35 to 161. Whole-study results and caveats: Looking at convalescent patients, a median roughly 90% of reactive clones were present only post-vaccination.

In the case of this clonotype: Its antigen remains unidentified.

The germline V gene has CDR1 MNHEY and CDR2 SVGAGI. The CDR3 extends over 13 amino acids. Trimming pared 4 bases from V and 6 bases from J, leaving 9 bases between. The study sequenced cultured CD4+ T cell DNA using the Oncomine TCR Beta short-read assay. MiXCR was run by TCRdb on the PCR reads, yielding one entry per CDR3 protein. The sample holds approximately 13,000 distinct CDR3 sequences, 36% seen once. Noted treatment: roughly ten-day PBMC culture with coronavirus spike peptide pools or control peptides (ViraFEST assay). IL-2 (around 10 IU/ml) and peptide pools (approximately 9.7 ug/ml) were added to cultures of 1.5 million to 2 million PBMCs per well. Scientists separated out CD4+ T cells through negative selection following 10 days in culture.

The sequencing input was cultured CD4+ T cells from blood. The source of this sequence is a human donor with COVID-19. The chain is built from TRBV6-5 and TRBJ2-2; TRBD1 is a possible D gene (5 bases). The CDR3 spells CASSSDSPGELFF. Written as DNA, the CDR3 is TGTGCCAGCAGTTCTGACAGTCCCGGGGAGCTGTTTTTT.